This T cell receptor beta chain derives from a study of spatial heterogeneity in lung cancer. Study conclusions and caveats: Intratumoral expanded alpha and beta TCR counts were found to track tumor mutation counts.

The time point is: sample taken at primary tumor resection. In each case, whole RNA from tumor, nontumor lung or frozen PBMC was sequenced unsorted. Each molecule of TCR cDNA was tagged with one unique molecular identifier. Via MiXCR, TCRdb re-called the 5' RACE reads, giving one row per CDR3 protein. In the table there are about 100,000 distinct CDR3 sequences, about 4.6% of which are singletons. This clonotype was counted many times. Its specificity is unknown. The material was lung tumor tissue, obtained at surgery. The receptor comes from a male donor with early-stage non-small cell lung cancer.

In nucleotides, the CDR3 is TGTGCCAGCAGGTGGCACTCCCAAGAGACCCAGTACTTC. This sequence encodes CASRWHSQETQYF. The rearrangement links TRBV28 to TRBJ2-5; D is uncertain. The length of the CDR3 is 13 residues. Deletions cut 6 bases from V and 1 base from J, with 9 bases between. Germline V gives CDR1 MDHEN, CDR2 SYDVKM. The whole variable domain, filled in from reference TRBV28 and TRBJ2-5, reads DVKVTQSSRYLVKRTGEKVFLECVQDMDHENMFWYRQDPGLGLRLIYFSYDVKMKEKGDIPEGYSVSREKKERFSLILESASTNQTSMYLCASRWHSQETQYFGPGTRLLVL.